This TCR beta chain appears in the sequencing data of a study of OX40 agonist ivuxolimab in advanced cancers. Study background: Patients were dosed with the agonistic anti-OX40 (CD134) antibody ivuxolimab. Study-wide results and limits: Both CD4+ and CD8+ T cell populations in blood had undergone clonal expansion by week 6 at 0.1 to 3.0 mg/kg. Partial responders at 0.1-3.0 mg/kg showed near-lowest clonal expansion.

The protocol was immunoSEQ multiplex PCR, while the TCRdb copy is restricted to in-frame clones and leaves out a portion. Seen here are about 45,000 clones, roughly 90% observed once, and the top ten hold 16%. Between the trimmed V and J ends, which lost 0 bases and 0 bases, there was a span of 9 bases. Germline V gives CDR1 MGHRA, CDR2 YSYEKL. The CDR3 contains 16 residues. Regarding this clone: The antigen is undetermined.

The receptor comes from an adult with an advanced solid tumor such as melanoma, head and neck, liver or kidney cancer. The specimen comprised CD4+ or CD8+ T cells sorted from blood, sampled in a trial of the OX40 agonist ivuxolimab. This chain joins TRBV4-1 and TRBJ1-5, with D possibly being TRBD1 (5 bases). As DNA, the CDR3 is TGCGCCAGCAGCCAAGAGGGACTGAATAGCAATCAGCCCCAGCATTTT. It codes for CASSQEGLNSNQPQHF.